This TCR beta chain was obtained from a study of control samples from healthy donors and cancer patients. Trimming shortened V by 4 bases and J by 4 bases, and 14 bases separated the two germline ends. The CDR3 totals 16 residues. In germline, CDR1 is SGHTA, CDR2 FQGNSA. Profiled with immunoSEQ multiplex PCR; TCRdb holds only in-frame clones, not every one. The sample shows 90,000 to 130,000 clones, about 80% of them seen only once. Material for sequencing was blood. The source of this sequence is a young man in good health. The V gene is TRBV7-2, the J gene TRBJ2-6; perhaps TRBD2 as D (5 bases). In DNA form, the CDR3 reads TGTGCCAGCAGCTCCCGGTCGGGGTCCGGGGCCAACGTCCTGACTTTC. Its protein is CASSSRSGSGANVLTF.